A selection of T cell receptor beta chains follows, all from one sample in a study of cytomegalovirus exposure and HLA in healthy donors. The assay was immunoSEQ multiplex PCR, and TCRdb's table has in-frame clones only and misses some. The sample yields over 200,000 clones, more than 75% seen once. Sequencing input: PBMCs. These receptors originate from a male donor in good health and CMV-seronegative. Each CDR3 is given with its conserved first and last residue. A D gene is named only where the DNA matches it firmly. Clone size is shown for a subset of rows, as once, few, many or a class of expanded clone.

J gene: TRBJ1-2
D gene: NA
V gene: TRBV18
clone size: once
CDR3 DNA: TGTGCCAGCTCACCACCCACCCGGGCGGGTGGCTACACCTTC
CDR3 protein: CASSPPTRAGGYTF

J gene: TRBJ2-7
D gene: NA
V gene: TRBV19
clone size: NA
CDR3 DNA: TGTGCCAGTAGTATGGGAGACAAGTCCTACGAGCAGTACTTC
CDR3 protein: CASSMGDKSYEQYF

J gene: TRBJ2-3
D gene: NA
V gene: TRBV6-4
clone size: once
CDR3 DNA: TGTGCCAGCAGTGACCTCGGGGTGTTATCAGATACGCAGTATTTT
CDR3 protein: CASSDLGVLSDTQYF

J gene: TRBJ1-1
D gene: TRBD1
V gene: TRBV5-4
clone size: NA
CDR3 DNA: TGTGCCAGCAGCTCCGGACAGGGGGTTAGCACTGAAGCTTTCTTT
CDR3 protein: CASSSGQGVSTEAFF

J gene: TRBJ1-1
D gene: NA
V gene: TRBV27
clone size: NA
CDR3 DNA: TGTGCCAGCAGTGGACTAGACACTGAAGCTTTCTTT
CDR3 protein: CASSGLDTEAFF

J gene: TRBJ2-1
D gene: TRBD2
V gene: TRBV2
clone size: NA
CDR3 DNA: TGTGCCAGCAGTGCATGGGCTAGCGGAGAGAGTGAGCAGTTCTTC
CDR3 protein: CASSAWASGESEQFF

J gene: TRBJ1-2
D gene: NA
V gene: TRBV7-9
clone size: NA
CDR3 DNA: TGTTCCAGCAGCTTAGAGGAGACTCCGAAGGAGCGCTACACCTTC
CDR3 protein: CSSSLEETPKERYTF

J gene: TRBJ2-2
D gene: TRBD2
V gene: TRBV5-1
clone size: NA
CDR3 DNA: TGCGCCAGCAGCTTGGCTAGCGGGAGTCCCGGGGAGCTGTTTTTT
CDR3 protein: CASSLASGSPGELFF

J gene: TRBJ2-1
D gene: TRBD2
V gene: TRBV27
clone size: NA
CDR3 DNA: TGTGCCAGCAGTAGCGGGAGTGCCTACAATGAGCAGTTCTTC
CDR3 protein: CASSSGSAYNEQFF

J gene: TRBJ2-2
D gene: TRBD1
V gene: TRBV25-1
clone size: NA
CDR3 DNA: TGTGCCAGCAGATCCGGGACAGGGAGGGCCGGGGAGCTGTTTTTT
CDR3 protein: CASRSGTGRAGELFF

J gene: TRBJ2-3
D gene: TRBD2
V gene: TRBV4-1
clone size: NA
CDR3 DNA: TGCGCCAGCAATCTAGCCGGGGGGGATACGCAGTATTTT
CDR3 protein: CASNLAGGDTQYF

J gene: TRBJ2-3
D gene: NA
V gene: TRBV5-1
clone size: NA
CDR3 DNA: TGCGCCAGCACCCGGGCTGGAGGCGGCACAGATACGCAGTATTTT
CDR3 protein: CASTRAGGGTDTQYF

J gene: TRBJ2-2
D gene: TRBD2
V gene: TRBV9
clone size: NA
CDR3 DNA: TGTGCCAGTACGCCGACTAGCGGAATTAACACCGGGGAGCTGTTTTTT
CDR3 protein: CASTPTSGINTGELFF

J gene: TRBJ2-3
D gene: NA
V gene: TRBV4-2
clone size: NA
CDR3 DNA: TGTGCCAGCAGCCCTTGGAGTATGGCAGATACGCAGTATTTT
CDR3 protein: CASSPWSMADTQYF

J gene: TRBJ2-5
D gene: TRBD1
V gene: TRBV29-1
clone size: NA
CDR3 DNA: TGCAGCGTTGCCGGGGACAGGGGGACCCAGTACTTC
CDR3 protein: CSVAGDRGTQYF

J gene: TRBJ1-4
D gene: NA
V gene: TRBV25-1
clone size: few
CDR3 DNA: TGTGCCAGCACGGATACGGGGGGCAAAGGTGAAAAACTGTTTTTT
CDR3 protein: CASTDTGGKGEKLFF

J gene: TRBJ2-7
D gene: TRBD2
V gene: TRBV23-1
clone size: NA
CDR3 DNA: TGCGCCAGCAGTCAATGCCAACTTTGCGGGAGGGCCTTCGAGCAGTACTTC
CDR3 protein: CASSQCQLCGRAFEQYF

J gene: TRBJ2-1
D gene: NA
V gene: TRBV5-1
clone size: NA
CDR3 DNA: TGCGCCAGCAGCTTGGCTGTAACAAATGAGGGGCAGTTCTTC
CDR3 protein: CASSLAVTNEGQFF

J gene: TRBJ1-1
D gene: NA
V gene: TRBV19
clone size: few
CDR3 DNA: TGTGCCAGTCGACTCCCGGGCACTGAAGCTTTCTTT
CDR3 protein: CASRLPGTEAFF

J gene: TRBJ1-1
D gene: NA
V gene: TRBV29-1
clone size: NA
CDR3 DNA: TGCAGCGTTGATTCGCGTGACAGGTACTTCGCTTTCTTT
CDR3 protein: CSVDSRDRYFAFF

J gene: TRBJ2-7
D gene: NA
V gene: TRBV11-1
clone size: NA
CDR3 DNA: TGTGCCAGCACCCACAGGGTAATTGACTACGAGCAGTACTTC
CDR3 protein: CASTHRVIDYEQYF

J gene: TRBJ2-3
D gene: NA
V gene: TRBV15
clone size: NA
CDR3 DNA: TGTGCCACCAGGGACGGGGGCACAGATACGCAGTATTTT
CDR3 protein: CATRDGGTDTQYF

J gene: TRBJ1-6
D gene: NA
V gene: TRBV28
clone size: NA
CDR3 DNA: TGTGCCAGCAGTTACGGGGGAGGAAATTCACCCCTCCACTTT
CDR3 protein: CASSYGGGNSPLHF

J gene: TRBJ2-7
D gene: NA
V gene: TRBV5-1
clone size: NA
CDR3 DNA: TGCGCCAGCAGCTTGCGGCAGGGGGGATACGAGCAGTACTTC
CDR3 protein: CASSLRQGGYEQYF

J gene: TRBJ2-1
D gene: NA
V gene: TRBV5-4
clone size: NA
CDR3 DNA: TGTGCCAGCAGCTTCGGAGCGGCTAGGAATGAGCAGTTCTTC
CDR3 protein: CASSFGAARNEQFF

J gene: TRBJ1-1
D gene: NA
V gene: TRBV18
clone size: NA
CDR3 DNA: TGTGCCAGCTCGCCTCAAACAGGGAACACTGAAGCTTTCTTT
CDR3 protein: CASSPQTGNTEAFF

J gene: TRBJ2-7
D gene: NA
V gene: TRBV5-4
clone size: NA
CDR3 DNA: TGTGCCAGCAGCTCCTCGGGACAAATCTACGAGCAGTACTTC
CDR3 protein: CASSSSGQIYEQYF

J gene: TRBJ2-2
D gene: TRBD2
V gene: TRBV29-1
clone size: few
CDR3 DNA: TGCAGCGTTGAAGATCACGCGGGAGGGTTTCGCACCGGGGAGCTGTTTTTT
CDR3 protein: CSVEDHAGGFRTGELFF

J gene: TRBJ2-1
D gene: TRBD2
V gene: TRBV2
clone size: NA
CDR3 DNA: TGTGCCAGCAGGAGGGAGGGGACTAACAATGAGCAGTTCTTC
CDR3 protein: CASRREGTNNEQFF

J gene: TRBJ2-7
D gene: TRBD1
V gene: TRBV7-3
clone size: NA
CDR3 DNA: TGTGCCAGCAGCCCGGGACAGGGCCGTGATTACGAGCAGTACTTC
CDR3 protein: CASSPGQGRDYEQYF

J gene: TRBJ1-2
D gene: TRBD1
V gene: TRBV5-8
clone size: NA
CDR3 DNA: TGTGCCAGCAGCCCTGACAGGGTATATGGCTACACCTTC
CDR3 protein: CASSPDRVYGYTF

J gene: TRBJ1-2
D gene: TRBD1
V gene: TRBV28
clone size: NA
CDR3 DNA: TGTGCCAGCAGTTCGACAGGGTTGGACTATGGCTACACCTTC
CDR3 protein: CASSSTGLDYGYTF

J gene: TRBJ2-3
D gene: TRBD2
V gene: TRBV4-1
clone size: NA
CDR3 DNA: TGCGCCAGCAGCCAAGATATTGGACTAGCCGCATATACGCAGTATTTT
CDR3 protein: CASSQDIGLAAYTQYF

J gene: TRBJ1-2
D gene: NA
V gene: TRBV27
clone size: NA
CDR3 DNA: TGTGCCAGCAGTCTCCTTCAACCTCAGGATCACTATGGCTACACCTTC
CDR3 protein: CASSLLQPQDHYGYTF

J gene: TRBJ2-1
D gene: NA
V gene: TRBV7-8
clone size: NA
CDR3 DNA: TGTGCCAGCAGCTTAGGGAAGCTAGTGAGGGAGCAGTTCTTC
CDR3 protein: CASSLGKLVREQFF

J gene: TRBJ1-4
D gene: NA
V gene: TRBV6-5
clone size: few
CDR3 DNA: TGTGCCAGCAGTCGCACTCGGGACAAAGAAAAACTGTTTTTT
CDR3 protein: CASSRTRDKEKLFF

J gene: TRBJ1-4
D gene: NA
V gene: TRBV28
clone size: NA
CDR3 DNA: TGTGCCAGCAGTTTATCCCCCTATGAAAAACTGTTTTTT
CDR3 protein: CASSLSPYEKLFF

J gene: TRBJ2-5
D gene: NA
V gene: TRBV29-1
clone size: once
CDR3 DNA: TGCAGCGTTGAACAGAGTTACCAGGGGACCCAGTACTTC
CDR3 protein: CSVEQSYQGTQYF

J gene: TRBJ2-1
D gene: TRBD1
V gene: TRBV4-1
clone size: NA
CDR3 DNA: TGCGCCAGCAGCCTTACAGGGGGCGCCTACAATGAGCAGTTCTTC
CDR3 protein: CASSLTGGAYNEQFF

J gene: TRBJ2-7
D gene: TRBD1
V gene: TRBV6-5
clone size: few
CDR3 DNA: TGTGCCAGCAGTTACACAGGGGGTAACTACGAGCAGTACTTC
CDR3 protein: CASSYTGGNYEQYF

J gene: TRBJ2-2
D gene: TRBD2
V gene: TRBV19
clone size: NA
CDR3 DNA: TGTGCCAGTAGTATTCGGACTAGCGGGAGGGCCGACACCGGGGAGCTGTTTTTT
CDR3 protein: CASSIRTSGRADTGELFF

J gene: TRBJ1-2
D gene: TRBD1
V gene: TRBV7-2
clone size: NA
CDR3 DNA: TGTGCCAGCAGCTTAATCCTCGGCAGGGGGCAGAGCTACACCTTC
CDR3 protein: CASSLILGRGQSYTF

J gene: TRBJ2-1
D gene: TRBD2
V gene: TRBV5-1
clone size: NA
CDR3 DNA: TGCGCCAGCAAGGGACTAGCGAAGTTGAAGACCAATGAGCAGTTCTTC
CDR3 protein: CASKGLAKLKTNEQFF

J gene: TRBJ2-1
D gene: TRBD2
V gene: TRBV19
clone size: NA
CDR3 DNA: TGTGCCAGTAGTATAGGAGCGGGGAGCAGGGATGAGCAGTTCTTC
CDR3 protein: CASSIGAGSRDEQFF

J gene: TRBJ2-7
D gene: NA
V gene: TRBV5-1
clone size: NA
CDR3 DNA: TGCGCCAGCACGGGGGTTGAGGGGAGGGAGCAGTACTTC
CDR3 protein: CASTGVEGREQYF

J gene: TRBJ2-7
D gene: NA
V gene: TRBV6-1
clone size: NA
CDR3 DNA: TGTGCCAGCAGGAGAGGGGACATGAGCTCCTACGAGCAGTACTTC
CDR3 protein: CASRRGDMSSYEQYF

J gene: TRBJ2-1
D gene: TRBD1
V gene: TRBV9
clone size: NA
CDR3 DNA: TGTGCCAGCAGCGTAGGTCGGTGGCAGGGGGCGCGAGATGAGCAGTTCTTC
CDR3 protein: CASSVGRWQGARDEQFF

J gene: TRBJ2-5
D gene: TRBD2
V gene: TRBV5-1
clone size: NA
CDR3 DNA: TGCGCCAGCAGCCTAACTAGCGGGAGGGCCATAGAGACCCAGTACTTC
CDR3 protein: CASSLTSGRAIETQYF

J gene: TRBJ2-7
D gene: NA
V gene: TRBV7-6
clone size: once
CDR3 DNA: TGTGCCAGCAGCGGCCGCCGGGACTCCCCCTCCTACGAGCAGTACTTC
CDR3 protein: CASSGRRDSPSYEQYF

J gene: TRBJ2-3
D gene: NA
V gene: TRBV6-5
clone size: NA
CDR3 DNA: TGTGCCAGCAGGGCCACAGATACGCAGTATTTT
CDR3 protein: CASRATDTQYF

J gene: TRBJ2-1
D gene: TRBD2
V gene: TRBV7-9
clone size: NA
CDR3 DNA: TGTGCCAGCAGCCCTGGGACTAGCAATGAGCAGTTCTTC
CDR3 protein: CASSPGTSNEQFF

J gene: TRBJ1-1
D gene: TRBD1
V gene: TRBV29-1
clone size: NA
CDR3 DNA: TGCAGCGTCGGGACAGGGGGGGGCACTGAAGCTTTCTTT
CDR3 protein: CSVGTGGGTEAFF

J gene: TRBJ2-2
D gene: TRBD1
V gene: TRBV28
clone size: few
CDR3 DNA: TGTGCCAGCAGTCAACAGGGGTTCACCGGGGAGCTGTTTTTT
CDR3 protein: CASSQQGFTGELFF

J gene: TRBJ2-2
D gene: NA
V gene: TRBV7-2
clone size: NA
CDR3 DNA: TGTGCCAGCAGCTTAGACAGGCCTAACACCGGGGAGCTGTTTTTT
CDR3 protein: CASSLDRPNTGELFF

J gene: TRBJ2-1
D gene: TRBD2
V gene: TRBV28
clone size: NA
CDR3 DNA: TGTGCCAGCAGTGGATTGGGAGGGCCCTACAATGAGCAGTTCTTC
CDR3 protein: CASSGLGGPYNEQFF

J gene: TRBJ2-5
D gene: NA
V gene: TRBV2
clone size: few
CDR3 DNA: TGTGCCAGCTCAGGGGTTGTTGCCCAAGAGACCCAGTACTTC
CDR3 protein: CASSGVVAQETQYF

J gene: TRBJ1-5
D gene: TRBD1
V gene: TRBV6-1
clone size: NA
CDR3 DNA: TGTGCCAGCAGCGTGGGACAGGGTAGCAATCAGCCCCAGCATTTT
CDR3 protein: CASSVGQGSNQPQHF

J gene: TRBJ1-5
D gene: NA
V gene: TRBV6-6
clone size: many
CDR3 DNA: TGTGCCAGCAGTTACTCGAACAGGCTAGATCAGCCCCAGCATTTT
CDR3 protein: CASSYSNRLDQPQHF

J gene: TRBJ1-2
D gene: TRBD1
V gene: TRBV15
clone size: NA
CDR3 DNA: TGTGCCACCGGATGGGACAGGGGGGCAATAATGGATGGCTACACCTTC
CDR3 protein: CATGWDRGAIMDGYTF